The clone carrying this T cell receptor beta chain was counted at least ten times. The CDR3 has 14 residues. The germline V gene encodes CDR1 MNHEY and CDR2 SMNVEV (reference sequence). J lost 5 bases, V lost 3 bases, and 7 bases had no gene match. This sample is drawn from a study of blood T cell repertoires in COVID-19. Study-wide context: COVID-19 samples collected from the United States, Italy and Spain covered acute and convalescent phases. From T cells, B-cell-depleted T cells, or PBMCs came the material, which was cDNA or gDNA.

Original methodology: Quantification of nucleated cells was approximated via reference gene primer amplification. TCRdb's copy holds only in-frame clones and misses some; the assay was immunoSEQ multiplex PCR. That table supplies the V and J calls and clone size; D and trimming were determined from the DNA. This sample has roughly 220,000 clones, with less than 85% found just once. The chain uses TRBV27 and TRBJ2-7; 7 bases agree with TRBD2. The receptor comes from a woman between 65 and 79 years old with acute or convalescent COVID-19. Sequencing used peripheral blood. In nucleotides, the CDR3 is TGTGCCAGCAGTTTTCGGCGGGAGTACCACGAGCAGTACTTC. Translated: CASSFRREYHEQYF.